This T cell receptor (beta chain) originates from a study of blood T cell repertoires in COVID-19. For the study at large: The study drew acute and convalescent COVID-19 samples from the United States, Italy and Spain. The analysed material was cDNA or gDNA that came from T cells, B-cell-depleted T cells, or PBMCs.

Data came from immunoSEQ multiplex PCR; TCRdb stores just in-frame clones and leaves some out. The data show about 380,000 clones, with approximately 81% seen just once and 3% to 4.5% held by the top ten. The CDR3 length is 14 residues. CDR1 and CDR2 (germline): MNHEY, SMNVEV (reference sequence). Germline trimming cut 7 bases from V and 7 bases from J; bases unmatched to any gene: 10. The genes are TRBV27 and TRBJ2-1, with 7 nucleotides matching TRBD2. The sample taken for sequencing was peripheral blood. The TCR comes from a woman under 30 with acute or convalescent COVID-19. CDR3 nucleotide sequence: TGTGCCAGCATAAAACCGGGACTATTGAATGAGCAGTTCTTC. It yields the protein CASIKPGLLNEQFF.